The 6 T cell receptor beta chains listed next were all sequenced from one sample in a study of OX40 agonist ivuxolimab in advanced cancers. The data were produced by immunoSEQ multiplex PCR, yet TCRdb's version contains in-frame clones alone and is incomplete. The profile covers approximately 90,000 clones, with about 89% appearing a single time and roughly 8.9% taken by the ten largest. Sequencing used CD4+ or CD8+ T cells sorted from blood, obtained in a trial of the OX40 agonist ivuxolimab. The receptor set was obtained from an adult with an advanced solid tumor such as melanoma, head and neck, liver or kidney cancer.

Here the CDR3 DNA reads TGTGCCAGCAGCTTGGCCCTGGGGCTTGACACCATATATTTT. Amino acid sequence: CASSLALGLDTIYF. This chain joins TRBV5-6 and TRBJ1-3; perhaps TRBD1 as D (5 bases). Trimming left V 0 bases short and J 8 bases short, with 12 bases between. This CDR3 is built from 14 residues. Germline CDR1 and CDR2: SGHDT and YYEEEE.

The chain uses TRBV19 and TRBJ1-2, with D tentatively TRBD1 (5 bases). V dropped 4 bases and J dropped 3 bases, with 15 bases sitting between them. There are 15 residues in the CDR3. Germline CDR1 LNHDA, CDR2 SQIVND (reference sequence). The CDR3 protein is CASSKTGREYYGYTF. The CDR3 DNA reads TGTGCCAGTAGTAAGACCGGCAGGGAATACTATGGCTACACCTTC.

The chain recombines TRBV6-6 with TRBJ1-3; 8 nucleotides align to TRBD1. CDR1 and CDR2 (germline): MNHNY, SVGAGI (reference sequence). The CDR3 spans 15 residues. V shed 5 bases, J shed 2 bases, and the junction held 5 bases outside the gene matches. The CDR3 nucleotides read TGTGCCAGCAGTAGGACAGGGACACCTGGAAACACCATATATTTT. Translated: CASSRTGTPGNTIYF.

CDR3 nucleotide sequence: TGTGCCAGCAGTAGTCAACAGCAAGTCGGTTCACCCCTCCACTTT. Protein product: CASSSQQQVGSPLHF. The V and J genes are TRBV7-9 and TRBJ1-6; D not resolved. V lost 6 bases and J lost 9, with 18 bases in between. From germline, CDR1 is SEHNR and CDR2 FQNEAQ (reference sequence). The CDR3 sequence is 15 residues long. The whole variable domain, filled in from reference TRBV7-9 and TRBJ1-6, reads DTGVSQNPRHKITKRGQNVTFRCDPISEHNRLYWYRQTLGQGPEFLTYFQNEAQLEKSRLLSDRFSAERPKGSFSTLEIQRTEQGDSAMYLCASSSQQQVGSPLHFGNGTRLTVT.

CDR3 bases: TGTGCCAGCAGTTTAGGACTAGCGGGAGTGTACAATGAGCAGTTCTTC. Translated: CASSLGLAGVYNEQFF. The chain carries TRBV28 and TRBJ2-1; 13 positions agree with TRBD2. The CDR3 sequence is 16 residues long. The V gene's germline CDR1 is MDHEN and CDR2 SYDVKM. Trimming took 2 bases from V and 4 from J; bases not matched to a gene: 2. The full variable domain, completed using reference TRBV28 and TRBJ2-1, is DVKVTQSSRYLVKRTGEKVFLECVQDMDHENMFWYRQDPGLGLRLIYFSYDVKMKEKGDIPEGYSVSREKKERFSLILESASTNQTSMYLCASSLGLAGVYNEQFFGPGTRLTVL.

The chain links TRBV18 to TRBJ2-7, with no clear D. Germline values: CDR1 KGHSH, CDR2 LQKENI. The CDR3 runs 13 residues. V lost 0 bases to trimming and J lost 3 bases, with 6 bases between them. For the CDR3, the DNA is TGTGCCAGCTCACCACCGGCGGACTACGAGCAGTACTTC. Its protein product is CASSPPADYEQYF.